This entry lists 15 T cell receptor beta chains sequenced from one sample in a study of patients and donors after allogeneic stem cell transplantation. TCRdb reprocessed the RT-PCR reads with MiXCR, giving one entry per CDR3 protein. The sample consists of some 880,000 distinct CDR3 sequences, approximately 18% of them appearing once. The specimen was blood, either unsorted or a sorted T cell fraction (not recorded which). These receptors all stem from a human donor who was either an allogeneic HSCT recipient or a stem cell or donor lymphocyte infusion donor (not recorded which). It is not recorded whose cells these are; they may come from a transplant donor.

This clonotype was seen a handful of times. This sequence joins TRBV10-3 and TRBJ1-5; unclear D gene. V lost 9 bases to trimming and J lost 4 bases, with 13 bases between them. Germline V gives CDR1 ENHRY, CDR2 SYGVKD. There are 13 residues in the CDR3. CDR3 coding DNA: TGTGCCATTACCGGGTCCCCGAATCAGCCCCAGCATTTT. It is translated as CAITGSPNQPQHF.

The rearrangement uses TRBV4-3 and TRBJ2-1, with a possible D match to TRBD1 (5 bases). V was clipped by 4 bases and J by 2 bases, with 15 bases between them. CDR3 length equals 16 residues. Germline V gives CDR1 LGHNA, CDR2 YSLEER. The CDR3, as DNA: TGCGCCAGCAGCCCTGAGTGGGGCCGCGCCTACAATGAGCAGTTCTTC. The encoded protein is CASSPEWGRAYNEQFF.

This clonotype has more than one count but fewer than ten. This chain uses TRBV7-3 with TRBJ2-2, with TRBD1 matching over 7 bases. The CDR3 spans 14 residues. The germline gives CDR1 SGHTA, CDR2 FQGTGA. V was pared by 5 bases and J by 5 bases, with 5 bases of the junction left unmatched. CDR3 residues: CASSRQGETGELFF. The CDR3 DNA sequence: TGTGCCAGCAGCCGACAGGGAGAGACCGGGGAGCTGTTTTTT.

The chain recombines TRBV4-3 with TRBJ2-7, with 8 bases that match TRBD1. V was clipped by 0 bases and J by 0 bases; unmatched bases: 7. Per germline, CDR1 LGHNA and CDR2 YSLEER. This CDR3 comprises 17 residues. The chain's CDR3 is CASSQDRAGGASYEQYF. Written as DNA, the CDR3 is TGCGCCAGCAGCCAAGATAGGGCAGGGGGCGCCTCCTACGAGCAGTACTTC.

This clonotype was detected a few times. This chain connects TRBV27 to TRBJ2-3; possible D gene TRBD2, 7 bases. CDR1 and CDR2 (germline): MNHEY, SMNVEV (reference sequence). This CDR3 contains 14 residues. Trimming removed 8 bases from V and 1 base from J, with 13 bases in between. CDR3 loop: CASHLGGRTDTQYF. CDR3 DNA sequence: TGTGCCAGCCATTTGGGGGGGCGCACAGATACGCAGTATTTT.

The chain joins TRBV7-9 to TRBJ2-1; TRBD2 is a possible D gene (5 bases). The V end was cut by 4 bases, the J end by 7 bases, with 20 bases between. The CDR3 is made up of 16 amino acids. From germline, CDR1 is SEHNR and CDR2 FQNEAQ (reference sequence). The CDR3 reads CASSSPLVGVGNEQFF. In DNA, the CDR3 is TGTGCCAGCAGCTCCCCGTTGGTGGGAGTAGGGAATGAGCAGTTCTTC.

This clonotype was seen many times. The chain has TRBV6-5 and TRBJ2-7; D uncertain. The length of the CDR3 is 15 residues. Germline loops: CDR1 MNHEY, CDR2 SVGAGI. Deletions cut 0 bases from V and 6 bases from J, with 15 bases between. This CDR3 reads CASSYSFLRDGEQYF. Written as DNA, the CDR3 is TGTGCCAGCAGTTACTCGTTTCTTAGGGATGGCGAGCAGTACTTC.

The genes are TRBV27 and TRBJ2-5; D call uncertain. The CDR3 spans 13 residues. V shed 6 bases and J shed 6 bases, with 14 bases lying between them. Germline V lookup: CDR1 MNHEY, CDR2 SMNVEV (reference sequence). CDR3 region: CASRSTSAKTQYF. For the CDR3, the DNA is TGTGCCAGCAGGTCCACCTCTGCCAAGACCCAGTACTTC.

This rearrangement joins TRBV12-3 or TRBV12-4 to TRBJ1-1; D is possibly TRBD1 (6 bases). The CDR3 runs 15 residues. The V and J ends lost 7 bases and 0 bases respectively, with 15 bases between them. In nucleotides, the CDR3 is TGTGCCAGCACTCCCGGGACACCCATGAACACTGAAGCTTTCTTT. This translates into CASTPGTPMNTEAFF.

The rearrangement uses TRBV6-2 or TRBV6-3 and TRBJ2-7, with TRBD1 as a possible D gene (5 bases). This CDR3 spans 14 amino acids. Germline assignment: CDR1 MNHEY and CDR2 SVGEGT. V was cut by 3 bases and J by 2 bases, with 11 bases left in between. CDR3 residues: CASSYRQGTYEQYF. The CDR3 DNA reads TGTGCCAGCAGTTATCGGCAGGGCACCTACGAGCAGTACTTC.

The chain employs TRBV20-1 and TRBJ1-2, with 8 bases lining up with TRBD1. This CDR3 has 13 amino acids. J gave up 3 bases and V 4 bases, and 4 bases lay outside the gene matches. Germline CDR1 is DFQATT and CDR2 is SNEGSKA (reference sequence). The CDR3 loop is CSAIQGADYGYTF. The CDR3 DNA follows: TGCAGTGCTATCCAGGGGGCAGACTATGGCTACACCTTC.

The genes are TRBV7-2 and TRBJ2-2, with 10 bases identical to TRBD1. The CDR3 sequence is 14 residues long. In germline, CDR1 is SGHTA, CDR2 FQGNSA. Losses at the gene ends were 8 bases for V and 7 bases for J; bases not matched to a gene: 7. In DNA, the CDR3 is TGTGCCAGCTTGGACAGGGGGTACGGCGGGGAGCTGTTTTTT. Translation: CASLDRGYGGELFF. Together with reference TRBV7-2 and TRBJ2-2, the CDR3 gives the full variable domain: GAGVSQSPSNKVTEKGKDVELRCDPISGHTALYWYRQSLGQGLEFLIYFQGNSAPDKSGLPSDRFSAERTGGSVSTLTIQRTQQEDSAVYLCASLDRGYGGELFFGEGSRLTVL.

This chain joins TRBV5-6 and TRBJ1-5, with D possibly being TRBD1 (6 bases). The germline gives CDR1 SGHDT, CDR2 YYEEEE. This CDR3 contains 18 residues. Trimming removed 0 bases at V and 9 bases at J, with 25 bases between. Here the CDR3 reads CASSLGRGPPATGPPQHF. The CDR3 region has the DNA TGTGCCAGCAGCTTGGGAAGGGGTCCACCGGCCACAGGGCCGCCCCAGCATTTT.

Note on this clonotype: It may be a read error: a sequence one base away is much more abundant. The rearrangement links TRBV12-3 or TRBV12-4 to TRBJ2-1; D is possibly TRBD1 (5 bases). The CDR3 contains 14 residues. The V gene lost 2 bases and the J gene lost 8 bases, with 13 bases spanning the gap. This chain's CDR3 is CASSLLLARDEQFF. CDR3 nucleotide sequence: TGTGCCAGCAGTTTATTGTTAGCCAGGGATGAGCAGTTCTTC.

The gene calls are TRBV10-3 and TRBJ1-5; the D is unclear. CDR1 ENHRY and CDR2 SYGVKD come from the germline V gene. V shed 0 bases and J shed 6 bases, with 9 bases lying between them. The CDR3 runs to 14 residues. The CDR3 is CAISESLGSQPQHF. The CDR3 nucleotides are TGTGCCATCAGTGAGTCCTTGGGTAGTCAGCCCCAGCATTTT.